This TCR beta chain was documented in a study of blood T cell repertoires in COVID-19. Turning to the study itself: Samples taken during acute and convalescent COVID-19 were collected in the United States, Italy and Spain. The analysed material was cDNA or gDNA that came from T cells, B-cell-depleted T cells, or PBMCs.

The CDR3 sequence is 15 residues long. V lost 2 bases, J lost 5 bases, and 6 bases stayed unmatched. CDR1 and CDR2 (germline): SGHRS, YFSETQ. Original analysis: The assay estimated nucleated cells by amplifying reference gene primers. Some clones are missing from TCRdb's copy, which holds only in-frame ones; the method was immunoSEQ multiplex PCR. Clone size and V and J calls were adopted from that table, with D and trimming inferred from the DNA. The sample lists 40,000 to 55,000 clones, 90% seen once, with roughly 10% in the top ten. This TCR was recovered from a woman of 80 years or more with acute or convalescent COVID-19. The specimen was peripheral blood. V is TRBV5-1 and J is TRBJ2-3; 9 bases line up with TRBD1. Here the CDR3 DNA reads TGCGCCAGCAGCTTCGATGGACAGGGGAAAGATACGCAGTATTTT. Translated: CASSFDGQGKDTQYF.